Listed below are T cell receptor beta chains from one sample, sequenced in a study of CXCR3-negative and CXCR3-positive naive CD8 T cells. TCRdb reprocessed the 5' RACE reads and reports one entry per CDR3 protein, with no DNA. The sample table includes around 120,000 distinct CDR3 sequences. Sequenced input: naive CXCR3+ CD8+ T cells from blood. The source is a human donor in good health. Some clones in this sample may be carry-over from other donors' samples. Both conserved end residues are part of each CDR3. The order of the fields is V gene, J gene, CDR3 protein.

>TRBV12-3/TRBV12-4|TRBJ1-1
CASSLIRWGGGVTEAFF
>TRBV29-1|TRBJ2-1
CSVETERTYNEQFF
>TRBV29-1|TRBJ2-3
CSVEERTGTDTQYF
>TRBV5-4|TRBJ2-1
CASSWAKEGDYNEQFF
>TRBV3-1|TRBJ2-7
CASSPGTGAPNEQYF
>TRBV27|TRBJ2-7
CASSPLPTGQLPNPYEQYF
>TRBV28|TRBJ2-7
CASSLGPEGRVDEQYF
>TRBV29-1|TRBJ1-4
CSVKDRGSEKLFF
>TRBV29-1|TRBJ1-1
CSVFQENTEAFF
>TRBV12-3/TRBV12-4|TRBJ2-1
CASSLVLADPVDNEQFF
>TRBV7-2|TRBJ1-1
CASSYEGVSEAFF
>TRBV20-1|TRBJ2-1
CSARSLWESKYNEQFF
>TRBV27|TRBJ1-1
CASSLYAGTENTEAFF
>TRBV11-2|TRBJ2-7
CASSHRGNEDEQYF
>TRBV27|TRBJ2-7
CASSRDSTYEQYF
>TRBV28|TRBJ1-1
CASKWSGVMDTEAFF
>TRBV6-2/TRBV6-3|TRBJ1-2
CASTLPGNYGYTF
>TRBV5-6|TRBJ1-5
CASSLLRAPRSNQSQHF
>TRBV20-1|TRBJ1-1
CSASSTGGGNTEAFF
>TRBV5-5|TRBJ1-3
CASSSRTDSGNTIYF
>TRBV6-1|TRBJ1-1
CASRYRDNTEAFF
>TRBV29-1|TRBJ2-1
CSVGIATTNEQFF
>TRBV29-1|TRBJ1-2
CSVLGEDRRRYGYTF
>TRBV7-7|TRBJ2-1
CASSPEAGANEQFF
>TRBV5-6|TRBJ2-7
CASSPGRVKGYEQYF
>TRBV7-9|TRBJ2-7
CASSLPGVDEQYF